Following are 32 T cell receptor beta chains from one sample sequenced in a study of shared clonotypes between healthy human individuals. Some clones are missing from TCRdb's copy, which holds only in-frame ones; the method was immunoSEQ multiplex PCR. Among over a million clones, under 80% were seen once, and the ten largest hold approximately 1.5%. The sequencing input was memory CD4+ T cells sorted from blood. Stated subset: CD45RA-negative fraction. The receptors come from a young man in good health.

V is TRBV7-2 and J is TRBJ2-1; D could derive from TRBD1 or TRBD2 (5 bases each). Deletions cut 4 bases from V and 0 bases from J, with 10 bases between. This CDR3 region has 15 residues. CDR1 is SGHTA, CDR2 FQGNSA, per germline. The CDR3 sequence is CASSSGRFSYNEQFF. CDR3 coding DNA: TGTGCCAGCAGCTCGGGGCGGTTCTCCTACAATGAGCAGTTCTTC.

The sample holds many counts of this clone. The V gene is TRBV27, the J gene TRBJ2-7; unclear D gene. Germline V gene data show CDR1 as MNHEY and CDR2 as SMNVEV (reference sequence). Trimming cost V 5 bases and J 2 bases, with 13 bases left between them. CDR3 size: 14 residues. The CDR3 is CASSGRAPPYEQYF. In DNA, the CDR3 is TGTGCCAGCAGTGGCCGGGCCCCACCCTACGAGCAGTACTTC.

Regarding this clone: The identical CDR3 is also encoded by other nucleotide sequences in the sample. This rearrangement joins TRBV7-2 to TRBJ1-1; 7 bases fit TRBD1. From germline, CDR1 is SGHTA and CDR2 FQGNSA. This CDR3 is 13 amino acids long. Losses at the gene ends were 5 bases for V and 2 bases for J; bases not matched to a gene: 2. The CDR3 loop is CASSRDRNTEAFF. CDR3 nucleotide sequence: TGTGCCAGCAGCCGGGACAGAAACACTGAAGCTTTCTTT.

This clone appeared a few times. The gene calls are TRBV7-6 and TRBJ1-1; TRBD1 is a possible D gene (6 bases). CDR1 and CDR2 from the germline V gene are SGHVS and FNYEAQ. This CDR3 has 16 amino acids. The V end lost 2 bases, the J end lost 3 bases, and 16 bases lay between the germline ends. CDR3 amino acids: CASSLRAGEWDTEAFF. CDR3 bases: TGTGCCAGCAGCTTAAGGGCAGGGGAATGGGACACTGAAGCTTTCTTT.

This chain links TRBV2 with TRBJ1-1; 9 bases map to TRBD1. CDR3 length: 13 amino acids. Trimming took 5 bases from V and 5 from J; bases not matched to a gene: 3. Germline V gene sequence: CDR1 SNHLY, CDR2 FYNNEI. CDR3 sequence reads: CASSIGQGTEAFF. Written as DNA, the CDR3 is TGTGCCAGCAGTATCGGACAGGGGACTGAAGCTTTCTTT.

The V call is TRBV5-1, the J call TRBJ2-1; weak D call: TRBD1 (5 bases). The CDR3 consists of 15 residues. Germline V gene sequence: CDR1 SGHRS, CDR2 YFSETQ. Trimming shortened V by 0 bases and J by 2 bases, and 9 bases separated the two germline ends. The CDR3 DNA reads as TGCGCCAGCAGCTTGGTGCCAGGGACCTACAATGAGCAGTTCTTC. Translation gives CASSLVPGTYNEQFF.

This rearrangement joins TRBV5-6 to TRBJ1-5, with D hard to call. Germline-derived CDR1 and CDR2 are SGHDT and YYEEEE. Trimming cost V 1 base and J 1 base, with 6 bases left between them. The CDR3 covers 14 residues. In DNA, the CDR3 is TGTGCCAGCAGCTTGACGAGAAGCAATCAGCCCCAGCATTTT. It encodes CASSLTRSNQPQHF. Using reference TRBV5-6 and TRBJ1-5 for the parts outside the CDR3, the full variable domain is DAGVTQSPTHLIKTRGQQVTLRCSPKSGHDTVSWYQQALGQGPQFIFQYYEEEERQRGNFPDRFSGHQFPNYSSELNVNALLLGDSALYLCASSLTRSNQPQHFGDGTRLSIL.

This rearrangement joins TRBV10-1 to TRBJ2-1; D is uncertain. V was pared by 6 bases and J by 7 bases, with 13 bases between. The CDR3 runs to 13 residues. Germline V CDR1 and CDR2: WNHNN, SYGVQD (reference sequence). The CDR3 DNA is TGCGCCAGCAGCCCAGACATTCCAAATGAGCAGTTCTTC. Its translation is CASSPDIPNEQFF.

The gene calls are TRBV4-3 and TRBJ2-7, with D unresolved. V shed 11 bases and J shed 3 bases, with 8 bases lying between them. The V gene's germline CDR1 is LGHNA and CDR2 YSLEER. The CDR3 is made up of 10 amino acids. CDR3 sequence (DNA): TGCGCCTATCTTAGCTACGAGCAGTACTTC. Protein product: CAYLSYEQYF.

Only a few counts were recorded for this clone. This CDR3 is CASSLVWGANTEAFF. As DNA, the CDR3 is TGCGCCAGCAGCTTGGTCTGGGGCGCGAACACTGAAGCTTTCTTT. The chain uses TRBV5-1 and TRBJ1-1, with D possibly being TRBD1 (5 bases). V lost 0 bases, J lost 1 base, and 10 bases lay in between. CDR3 size: 15 residues. Per the germline V gene, CDR1 is SGHRS and CDR2 is YFSETQ.

The chain combines TRBV4-1 with TRBJ2-7; 7 positions match TRBD1. CDR1 and CDR2 from the germline V gene are MGHRA and YSYEKL. Trimming removed 1 base from V and 1 base from J; junction bases left unmatched: 4. The CDR3 has 15 amino acids. The CDR3 loop reads CASSQVWTGSYEQYF. The CDR3 DNA reads as TGCGCCAGCAGCCAAGTTTGGACAGGATCCTACGAGCAGTACTTC.

About this clone: The same CDR3 is also encoded by other DNA sequences in this sample. V gene TRBV7-3 combines with J gene TRBJ2-2, with TRBD1 matching over 7 bases. Germline V lookup: CDR1 SGHTA, CDR2 FQGTGA. The CDR3 sequence is 15 residues long. Losses at the gene ends were 1 base for V and 2 bases for J; bases not matched to a gene: 1. CDR3 in DNA: TGTGCCAGCAGCTTAAACAGGGGAAACACCGGGGAGCTGTTTTTT. It encodes CASSLNRGNTGELFF.

The J gene is TRBJ2-1, the V gene TRBV5-4; D is uncertain. There are 15 residues in the CDR3. The V and J ends lost 4 bases and 6 bases respectively, with 17 bases between them. Per the germline V gene, CDR1 is SGHNT and CDR2 is YYREEE (reference sequence). The CDR3 reads CASSRTTSFVNEQFF. The CDR3 DNA is TGTGCCAGCAGCAGGACCACCTCGTTCGTCAATGAGCAGTTCTTC. Based on the CDR3 plus reference TRBV5-4 and TRBJ2-1, the full variable domain is ETGVTQSPTHLIKTRGQQVTLRCSSQSGHNTVSWYQQALGQGPQFIFQYYREEENGRGNFPPRFSGLQFPNYSSELNVNALELDDSALYLCASSRTTSFVNEQFFGPGTRLTVL.

On this clone itself: Just one base apart from a much larger clone, this may be a read error. The same CDR3 also results from other DNA sequences found in this sample. This chain uses TRBV5-8 with TRBJ2-5; D gene uncertain. The ends were cut back, 0 bases at V and 3 bases at J, with 6 bases in the middle. Per the germline V gene, CDR1 is SGHTS and CDR2 is YDEGEE. There are 13 residues in the CDR3. The CDR3 nucleotides read TGTGCCAGCAGCTTGGACAGAAAAGAGACCCAGTACTTC. Its protein product is CASSLDRKETQYF.

This clone has a handful of counts. This CDR3 is CASSVEPMNTEAFF. CDR3 sequence (DNA): TGTGCCAGCAGCGTAGAGCCCATGAACACTGAAGCTTTCTTT. This chain joins TRBV9 and TRBJ1-1; no clear D gene. This CDR3 has 14 amino acids. V lost 0 bases to trimming and J lost 0 bases, with 6 bases between them. In germline, CDR1 is SGDLS, CDR2 YYNGEE.

The V gene is TRBV4-1, the J gene TRBJ1-1, with D possibly being TRBD1 (5 bases). Per the germline V gene, CDR1 is MGHRA and CDR2 is YSYEKL. Between the trimmed V and J ends, which lost 1 base and 0 bases, there was a span of 18 bases. The CDR3 loop spans 18 amino acids. CDR3 sequence reads: CASSQGLLGRALNTEAFF. The CDR3 DNA is TGCGCCAGCAGCCAAGGCCTACTGGGGCGGGCTTTGAACACTGAAGCTTTCTTT.

This clone was seen more than once but under ten times. V usage is TRBV19 and J usage is TRBJ2-1; 9 bases map to TRBD1. Germline CDR1 and CDR2: LNHDA and SQIVND (reference sequence). The J segment lost 4 bases and the V segment lost 4 bases, leaving 2 bases of the junction unmatched. The CDR3 has 14 amino acids. The CDR3 sequence: CASSRGTGYNEQFF. CDR3 DNA: TGTGCCAGTAGTAGGGGGACAGGGTACAATGAGCAGTTCTTC.

This clone was counted once. The V and J genes are TRBV19 and TRBJ2-1; the match to TRBD1 covers 7 bases. Germline-derived CDR1 and CDR2 are LNHDA and SQIVND (reference sequence). V was pared by 1 base and J by 8 bases, with 8 bases of the junction left unmatched. The CDR3 is made up of 15 amino acids. The CDR3 DNA reads TGTGCCAGTAGTATAGTTAGGGGGCCTAGTTATGAGCAGTTCTTC. It translates to CASSIVRGPSYEQFF.

Only a few counts were recorded for this clone. The chain carries TRBV20-1 and TRBJ1-1; D ambiguous. Germline values: CDR1 DFQATT, CDR2 SNEGSKA (reference sequence). The CDR3 is 10 residues long. Trimming removed 6 bases from V and 10 bases from J, with 12 bases in between. DNA for the CDR3: TGCAGTGCCGAGGGCAGCGGAGCTTTCTTT. Amino acids: CSAEGSGAFF.

The rearrangement links TRBV7-6 to TRBJ2-2; D gene uncertain. The germline gives CDR1 SGHVS, CDR2 FNYEAQ. Trimming took off 3 bases at V and 4 bases at J, with 15 bases between the two ends. The CDR3 has 16 amino acids. The chain's CDR3 is CASSLAPERSTGELFF. The CDR3 DNA reads as TGTGCCAGCAGCTTGGCTCCTGAGCGAAGCACCGGGGAGCTGTTTTTT.

In this sample, this clone turned up once. The rearrangement joins TRBV5-1 to TRBJ1-1, with 9 bases identical to TRBD1. CDR3 length equals 16 residues. The V gene end was trimmed by 5 bases and the J gene end by 2 bases; junction bases not matched to a gene: 10. CDR1 SGHRS and CDR2 YFSETQ come from the germline V gene. The CDR3 nucleotides are TGCGCCAGCAGGTCCGGGTCGGGACAGGGTAACACTGAAGCTTTCTTT. Protein sequence: CASRSGSGQGNTEAFF.

The chain is built from TRBV5-5 and TRBJ1-5; no clear D. The V end lost 2 bases, the J end lost 0 bases, and 9 bases lay between the germline ends. The CDR3 is 15 residues long. Per the germline V gene, CDR1 is SGHKS and CDR2 is YYEKEE (reference sequence). The CDR3 here is CASSLIGSSNQPQHF. DNA for the CDR3: TGTGCCAGCAGCTTAATAGGGAGTAGCAATCAGCCCCAGCATTTT. The variable domain in full, with the rest retrieved from reference TRBV5-5 and TRBJ1-5, is DAGVTQSPTHLIKTRGQQVTLRCSPISGHKSVSWYQQVLGQGPQFIFQYYEKEERGRGNFPDRFSARQFPNYSSELNVNALLLGDSALYLCASSLIGSSNQPQHFGDGTRLSIL.

This clone was observed a single time. The chain uses TRBV7-2 and TRBJ2-1; 8 bases are shared with TRBD2. V trimming: 2 bases; J trimming: 8 bases; junction bases outside the gene matches: 8. Germline V CDR1 and CDR2: SGHTA, FQGNSA. The CDR3 is 15 amino acids. Written as DNA, the CDR3 is TGTGCCAGCAGCTTACATCGGGGGGGCCGGGATGAGCAGTTCTTC. It yields the protein CASSLHRGGRDEQFF.

V usage is TRBV4-1 and J usage is TRBJ1-4; D ambiguous. CDR3 size: 15 residues. In germline, CDR1 is MGHRA, CDR2 YSYEKL. Trimming cost V 3 bases and J 5 bases, with 13 bases left between them. CDR3 DNA sequence: TGCGCCAGCAGCCAGATGGCCCTCTCAAATGAAAAACTGTTTTTT. It encodes CASSQMALSNEKLFF.

The chain is built from TRBV6-1 and TRBJ2-1; 12 bases line up with TRBD1. The CDR3 has 13 residues. The V and J ends lost 8 bases and 10 bases, in that order; junction bases with no gene match: 6. Germline CDR1 is MNHNS and CDR2 is SASEGT. The CDR3 sequence is CASLGQGAWEQFF. The CDR3 coding sequence is TGTGCCAGCTTGGGACAGGGGGCTTGGGAGCAGTTCTTC.

The sample holds a few counts of this clone. V gene TRBV2 combines with J gene TRBJ1-2, with 10 bases lining up with TRBD1. CDR1 and CDR2 (germline): SNHLY, FYNNEI. V was clipped by 6 bases and J by 4 bases; unmatched bases: 2. This CDR3 is built from 13 residues. The CDR3 region has the DNA TGTGCCAGCAGCGGACAGGGGGGCTATGGCTACACCTTC. This sequence encodes CASSGQGGYGYTF. Full variable domain (remainder filled in from reference TRBV2 and TRBJ1-2): EPEVTQTPSHQVTQMGQEVILRCVPISNHLYFYWYRQILGQKVEFLVSFYNNEISEKSEIFDDQFSVERPDGSNFTLKIRSTKLEDSAMYFCASSGQGGYGYTFGSGTRLTVV.

This chain connects TRBV5-1 to TRBJ2-3, with TRBD2 matching over 11 bases. V lost 1 base, J lost 3 bases, and 7 bases stayed unmatched. CDR3 length: 17 residues. CDR1 and CDR2 (germline): SGHRS, YFSETQ. This chain's CDR3 is CASSLNLAGGMTDTQYF. For the CDR3, the DNA is TGCGCCAGCAGCTTGAATCTAGCGGGAGGTATGACAGATACGCAGTATTTT.

V and J are TRBV30 and TRBJ2-1, with D perhaps TRBD1 or TRBD2 (5 bases each). The V end was cut by 7 bases, the J end by 7 bases, with 11 bases between. Looked up from germline, CDR1 is GTSNPN and CDR2 is SVGIG (reference sequence). CDR3 length equals 11 residues. CDR3: CASRWGNEQFF. The CDR3 region has the DNA TGTGCCTCGAGATGGGGGAATGAGCAGTTCTTC.

The rearrangement joins TRBV7-9 to TRBJ1-4, with a weak D call TRBD1 (5 bases). CDR1 SEHNR and CDR2 FQNEAQ come from the germline V gene (reference sequence). The CDR3 extends over 15 amino acids. V was shortened by 3 bases and J by 4 bases, with 12 bases between the two germline ends. The CDR3 loop is CASSFSRDHNEKLFF. As DNA, the CDR3 is TGTGCCAGCAGCTTCTCCCGGGACCATAATGAAAAACTGTTTTTT.

The chain employs TRBV6-5 and TRBJ1-1, with TRBD1 matching 11 bases. V gave up 6 bases and J gave up 7 bases; unmatched junction bases: 10. Germline V lookup: CDR1 MNHEY, CDR2 SVGAGI. This CDR3 has 15 residues. In DNA, the CDR3 is TGTGCCAGCAGACGGACAGGGGGCGGGAGTGGTGAAGCTTTCTTT. This encodes CASRRTGGGSGEAFF.

This chain links TRBV7-9 with TRBJ1-3; D ambiguous. CDR1 SEHNR and CDR2 FQNEAQ come from the germline V gene (reference sequence). V was pared by 3 bases and J by 0 bases, with 12 bases between. There are 16 residues in the CDR3. As DNA, the CDR3 is TGTGCCAGCAGCTTCTACACGACCCTCTCTGGAAACACCATATATTTT. Its translation is CASSFYTTLSGNTIYF.

The chain employs TRBV11-2 and TRBJ2-2; D call uncertain. Trimming took 3 bases from V and 6 from J, leaving 14 bases between them. Germline V lookup: CDR1 SGHAT, CDR2 FQNNGV. This CDR3 comprises 15 residues. The CDR3 here is CASSLGSNIPGELFF. In DNA form, the CDR3 reads TGTGCCAGCAGCTTGGGCAGCAATATCCCCGGGGAGCTGTTTTTT.